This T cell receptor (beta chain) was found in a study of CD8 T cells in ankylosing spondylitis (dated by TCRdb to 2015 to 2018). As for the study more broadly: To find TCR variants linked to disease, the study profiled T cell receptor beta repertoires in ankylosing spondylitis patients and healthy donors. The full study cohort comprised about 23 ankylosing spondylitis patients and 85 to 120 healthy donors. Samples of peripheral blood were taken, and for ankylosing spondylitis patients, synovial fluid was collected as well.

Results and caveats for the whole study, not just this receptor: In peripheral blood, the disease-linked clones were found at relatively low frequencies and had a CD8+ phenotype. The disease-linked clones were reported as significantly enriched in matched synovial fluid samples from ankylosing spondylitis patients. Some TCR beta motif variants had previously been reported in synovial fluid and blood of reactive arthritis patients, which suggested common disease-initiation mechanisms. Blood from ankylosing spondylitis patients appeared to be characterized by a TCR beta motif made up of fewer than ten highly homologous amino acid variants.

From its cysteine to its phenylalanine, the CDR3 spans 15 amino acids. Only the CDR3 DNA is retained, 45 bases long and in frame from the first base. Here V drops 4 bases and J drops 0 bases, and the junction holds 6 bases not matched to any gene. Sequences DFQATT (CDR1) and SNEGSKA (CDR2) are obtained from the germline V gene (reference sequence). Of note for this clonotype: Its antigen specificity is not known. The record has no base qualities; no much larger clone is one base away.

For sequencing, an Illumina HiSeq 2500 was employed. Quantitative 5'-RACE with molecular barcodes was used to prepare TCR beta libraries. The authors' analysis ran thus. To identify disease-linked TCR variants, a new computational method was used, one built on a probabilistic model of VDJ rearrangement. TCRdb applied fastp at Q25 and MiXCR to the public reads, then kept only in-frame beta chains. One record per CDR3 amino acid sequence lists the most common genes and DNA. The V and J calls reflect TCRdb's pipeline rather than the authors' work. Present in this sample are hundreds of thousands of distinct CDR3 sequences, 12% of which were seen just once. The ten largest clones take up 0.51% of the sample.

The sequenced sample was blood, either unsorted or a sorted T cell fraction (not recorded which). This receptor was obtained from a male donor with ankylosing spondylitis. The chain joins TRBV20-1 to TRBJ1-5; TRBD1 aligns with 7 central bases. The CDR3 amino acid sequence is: CSAIGQDNSNQPQHF. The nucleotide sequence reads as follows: TGCAGTGCTATCGGACAGGACAATAGCAATCAGCCCCAGCATTTT.